This entry describes one T cell receptor (beta chain). What it binds is unknown. The entry originates in a study of T-cell reconstitution after alpha-beta-depleted transplantation in children. General observations from the study: T-cell numbers and diversity one year post-transplant derived largely from freshly generated T cells. Day-60 TCRbeta diversity that was high in some patients was derived from surviving recipient T cells and thymic progenitors. Alpha-beta T cells about two months after transplant reportedly derived from several hundred expanded graft clones.

CDR3 length: 16 residues. Germline V gene lookup returns CDR1 SGHTA and CDR2 FQGNSA. The trim removed 5 bases at V and 0 bases at J, leaving 6 bases unmatched. Unique molecular identifiers tagged the TCRbeta library. A single record per CDR3 protein comes from TCRdb applying MiXCR to the PCR reads. The sample has under 400,000 distinct CDR3 sequences; approximately 23% are singletons. The source was PBMCs, mostly from graft donor cells, collected 180 days after TCRalphabeta/CD19-depleted stem cell transplant. The sequence was collected from a male patient between 10 and 17 years old who had a stem cell transplant for acute lymphoblastic leukemia, so the T cells may come from the graft donor. The chain carries TRBV7-2 and TRBJ2-2, with 7 bases identical to TRBD2. The CDR3 spells CASSPLAVANTGELFF. The CDR3 region has the DNA TGTGCCAGCAGCCCCCTAGCGGTGGCGAACACCGGGGAGCTGTTTTTT.